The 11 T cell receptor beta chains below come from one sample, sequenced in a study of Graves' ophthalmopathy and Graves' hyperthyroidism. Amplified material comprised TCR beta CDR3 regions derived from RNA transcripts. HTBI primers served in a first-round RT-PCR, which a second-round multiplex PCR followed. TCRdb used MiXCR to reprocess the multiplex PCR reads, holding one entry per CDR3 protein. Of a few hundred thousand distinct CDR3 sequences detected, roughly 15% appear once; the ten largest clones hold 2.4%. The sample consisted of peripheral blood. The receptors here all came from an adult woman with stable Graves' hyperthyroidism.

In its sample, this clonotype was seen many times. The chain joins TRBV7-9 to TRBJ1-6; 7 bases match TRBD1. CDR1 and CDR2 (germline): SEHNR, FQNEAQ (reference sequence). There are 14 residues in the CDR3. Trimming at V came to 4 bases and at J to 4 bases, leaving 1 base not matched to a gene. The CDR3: CASSWDSYNSPLHF. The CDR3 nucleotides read TGTGCCAGCAGCTGGGACAGTTATAATTCACCCCTCCACTTT.

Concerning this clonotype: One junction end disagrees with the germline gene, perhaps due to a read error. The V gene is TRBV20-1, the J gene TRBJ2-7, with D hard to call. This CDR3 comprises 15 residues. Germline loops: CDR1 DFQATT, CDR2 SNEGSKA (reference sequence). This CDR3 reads CSARTTESYAYERYF. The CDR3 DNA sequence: TGCAGTGCTCGGACCACCGAGTCCTATGCCTACGAGCGGTACTTC.

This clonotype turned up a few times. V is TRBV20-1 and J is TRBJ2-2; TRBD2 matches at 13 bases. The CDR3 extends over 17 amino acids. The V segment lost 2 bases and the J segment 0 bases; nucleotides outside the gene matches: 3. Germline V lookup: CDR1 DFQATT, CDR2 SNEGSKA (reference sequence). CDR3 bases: TGCAGTGCTAGACGCGGGACTAGCGGGGCGAACACCGGGGAGCTGTTTTTT. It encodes CSARRGTSGANTGELFF.

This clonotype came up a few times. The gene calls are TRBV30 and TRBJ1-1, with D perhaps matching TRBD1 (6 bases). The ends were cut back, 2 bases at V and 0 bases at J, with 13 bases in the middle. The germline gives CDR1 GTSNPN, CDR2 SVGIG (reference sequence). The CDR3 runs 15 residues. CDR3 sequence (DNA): TGTGCCTGGAGTCGTGGACAGACTGTGAACACTGAAGCTTTCTTT. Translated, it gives CAWSRGQTVNTEAFF.

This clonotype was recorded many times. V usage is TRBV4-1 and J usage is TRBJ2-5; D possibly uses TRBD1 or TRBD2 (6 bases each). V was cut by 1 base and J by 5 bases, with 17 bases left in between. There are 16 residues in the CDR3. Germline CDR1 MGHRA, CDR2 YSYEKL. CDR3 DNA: TGCGCCAGCAGCCAAGTCAAGAACAGGGCGGGGGAGACCCAGTACTTC. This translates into CASSQVKNRAGETQYF.

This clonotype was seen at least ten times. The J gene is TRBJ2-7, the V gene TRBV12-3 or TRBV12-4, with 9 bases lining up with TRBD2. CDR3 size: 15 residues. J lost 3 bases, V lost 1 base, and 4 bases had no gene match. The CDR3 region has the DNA TGTGCCAGCAGTTTAGGCGGGAGGGAGGTCTACGAGCAGTACTTC. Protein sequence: CASSLGGREVYEQYF.

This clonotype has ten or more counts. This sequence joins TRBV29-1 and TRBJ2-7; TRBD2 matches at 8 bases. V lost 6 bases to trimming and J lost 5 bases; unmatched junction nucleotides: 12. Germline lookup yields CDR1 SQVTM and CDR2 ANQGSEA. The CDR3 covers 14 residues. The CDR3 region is CSVKAPLAGDEQYF. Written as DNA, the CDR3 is TGCAGCGTAAAGGCCCCCCTAGCGGGTGACGAGCAGTACTTC.

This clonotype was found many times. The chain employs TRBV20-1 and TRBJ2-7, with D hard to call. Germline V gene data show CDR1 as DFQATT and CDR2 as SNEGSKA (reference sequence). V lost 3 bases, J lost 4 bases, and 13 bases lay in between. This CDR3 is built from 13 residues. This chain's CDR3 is CSASFPPGYEQYF. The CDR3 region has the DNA TGCAGTGCTAGTTTTCCTCCTGGGTACGAGCAGTACTTC.

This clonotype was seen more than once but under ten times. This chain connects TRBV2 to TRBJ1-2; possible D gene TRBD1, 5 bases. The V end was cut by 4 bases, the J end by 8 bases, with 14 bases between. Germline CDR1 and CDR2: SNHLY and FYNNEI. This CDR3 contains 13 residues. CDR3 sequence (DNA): TGTGCCAGCAGTGTCGTACAGGACCACGGCTACACCTTC. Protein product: CASSVVQDHGYTF.

For the CDR3, the DNA is TGTGCCAGCAGCCCAAGTCCCGGGACAGGGGTCTATGGCTACACCTTC. It codes for CASSPSPGTGVYGYTF. J is TRBJ1-2 and V is TRBV28, with 10 bases fitting TRBD1. Germline CDR1 reads MDHEN; CDR2 reads SYDVKM. The trim removed 6 bases at V and 4 bases at J, leaving 11 bases unmatched. This CDR3 has 16 residues.

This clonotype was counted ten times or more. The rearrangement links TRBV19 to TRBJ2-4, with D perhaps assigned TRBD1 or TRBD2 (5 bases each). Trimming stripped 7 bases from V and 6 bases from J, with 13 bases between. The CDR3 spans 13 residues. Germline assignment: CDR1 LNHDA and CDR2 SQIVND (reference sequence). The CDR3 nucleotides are TGTGCCAGTAATCAGGGACGGGGAAACATTCAGTACTTC. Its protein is CASNQGRGNIQYF.